This TCR beta chain was sequenced during a study of HIV-infected children after antiretroviral therapy interruption. Study-level background: Most children had recorded EBV and CMV exposure. Weeks 0, 48 and 150 were sampled under continuous treatment.

This CDR3 spans 13 amino acids. The germline V gene encodes CDR1 SGHNT and CDR2 YYREEE (reference sequence). Trimming removed 3 bases from V and 6 bases from J, with 12 bases in between. This clonotype was seen repeatedly, ten times or more. Treatment defined: PENTA 11 planned treatment interruption arm or continuous ART arm. At least 24 weeks of at least three-drug ART, in children 2 to 15 years. At least 5 million viable PBMCs were required per cryopreserved sample. The TCR library was built from RNA with a 3' RACE protocol and unique molecular identifiers. TCRdb reprocessed the 3' RACE reads with MiXCR, giving one entry per CDR3 protein. The table lists under 50,000 distinct CDR3 sequences, about 4.3% of them singletons, with roughly 0.7% in the top ten.

The origin of this receptor is a pool of human donors with HIV. The sample in question was CD45RA+ CD4+ T cells from PBMCs, pooled from several time points, obtained from a donor given antiretroviral therapy, either interrupted or continuous. Subset in this sample: naive CD4+ CD45RA+ CD45RO- T cells. J is TRBJ1-1 and V is TRBV5-4; D remains ambiguous. CDR3 region: CASSSRLQPEAFF. The CDR3 DNA reads TGTGCCAGCAGCTCTCGACTTCAGCCTGAAGCTTTCTTT. Together with reference TRBV5-4 and TRBJ1-1, the CDR3 gives the full variable domain: ETGVTQSPTHLIKTRGQQVTLRCSSQSGHNTVSWYQQALGQGPQFIFQYYREEENGRGNFPPRFSGLQFPNYSSELNVNALELDDSALYLCASSSRLQPEAFFGQGTRLTVV.